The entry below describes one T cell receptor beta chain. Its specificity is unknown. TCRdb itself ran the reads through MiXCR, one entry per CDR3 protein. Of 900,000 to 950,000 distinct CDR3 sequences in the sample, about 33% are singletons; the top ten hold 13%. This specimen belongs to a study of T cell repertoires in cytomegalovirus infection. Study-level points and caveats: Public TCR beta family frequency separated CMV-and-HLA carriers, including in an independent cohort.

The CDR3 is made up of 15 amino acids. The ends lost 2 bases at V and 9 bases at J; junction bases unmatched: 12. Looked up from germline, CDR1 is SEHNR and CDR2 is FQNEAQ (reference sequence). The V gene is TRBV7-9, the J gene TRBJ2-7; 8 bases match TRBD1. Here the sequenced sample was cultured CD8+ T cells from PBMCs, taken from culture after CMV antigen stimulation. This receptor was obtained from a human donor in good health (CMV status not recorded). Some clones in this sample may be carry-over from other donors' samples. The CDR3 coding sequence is TGTGCCAGCAGCTTAAACAGGGGGACCCAACAGACGCAGTACTTC. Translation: CASSLNRGTQQTQYF.